These 18 T cell receptor beta chains were sequenced from one sample in a study of T cell responses to AZD1222 COVID-19 vaccine. This table comes from immunoSEQ multiplex PCR, and its TCRdb copy is limited to in-frame clones, with some not included. The sample yields over 95,000 clones, around 87% seen once. The material sequenced was peripheral blood, taken on day 0 of AZD1222 vaccination. The receptors were sampled from an adult in good health.

V gene TRBV29-1 combines with J gene TRBJ2-5; D tentatively reads TRBD1 or TRBD2 (5 bases each). The CDR3 has 14 amino acids. Germline CDR1 SQVTM, CDR2 ANQGSEA. Trimming stripped 0 bases from V and 3 bases from J, with 11 bases between. The CDR3 DNA reads TGCAGCGTTGAAGATTCCGGGGCAAAAGAGACCCAGTACTTC. The encoded protein is CSVEDSGAKETQYF.

This chain joins TRBV11-2 and TRBJ2-7; 13 bases map to TRBD2. J gave up 4 bases and V 7 bases, and 7 bases lay outside the gene matches. There are 15 residues in the CDR3. Germline values: CDR1 SGHAT, CDR2 FQNNGV. The CDR3 here is CASTIRLAGGYEQYF. The CDR3 DNA is TGTGCCAGCACCATCAGACTAGCGGGGGGATACGAGCAGTACTTC.

CDR3 amino acids: CASSLERFSYNEQFF. The CDR3 DNA reads as TGTGCCAGCAGCTTAGAACGTTTCTCCTACAATGAGCAGTTCTTC. The rearrangement uses TRBV7-2 and TRBJ2-1, with no clear D. V gave up 1 base and J gave up 0 bases, with 7 bases separating them. The CDR3 is made up of 15 amino acids. The germline V gene encodes CDR1 SGHTA and CDR2 FQGNSA.

The chain has TRBV13 and TRBJ2-7; 11 bases line up with TRBD2. Germline lookup yields CDR1 PRHDT and CDR2 FYEKMQ (reference sequence). This CDR3 is 15 amino acids long. The V segment lost 1 base and the J segment 7 bases; nucleotides outside the gene matches: 6. CDR3 protein: CASSLVLAGVGEQYF. CDR3 bases: TGTGCCAGCAGCTTAGTACTAGCGGGAGTAGGGGAGCAGTACTTC.

This clone was seen just once. The J gene is TRBJ2-1, the V gene TRBV6-2 or TRBV6-3; 9 bases match TRBD2. After removal of 0 bases from V and 4 bases from J, the junction contained 7 bases not matched to a gene. The CDR3 length is 17 residues. Germline lookup yields CDR1 MNHEY and CDR2 SVGEGT. The CDR3, as DNA: TGTGCCAGCAGTTACTCCCCCCCTAGCGGGGTATACAATGAGCAGTTCTTC. It codes for CASSYSPPSGVYNEQFF.

The chain is built from TRBV27 and TRBJ1-4; no reliable D call. Trimming cost V 2 bases and J 4 bases, with 8 bases left between them. The CDR3 contains 14 residues. The germline V gene encodes CDR1 MNHEY and CDR2 SMNVEV (reference sequence). This CDR3 reads CASSLGRNNEKLFF. The CDR3 nucleotides read TGTGCCAGCAGTTTAGGACGGAATAATGAAAAACTGTTTTTT.

The chain uses TRBV7-3 and TRBJ2-1; 12 nucleotides line up with TRBD2. This CDR3 is 16 amino acids long. From germline, CDR1 is SGHTA and CDR2 FQGTGA. Trimming took 5 bases from V and 4 from J; bases not matched to a gene: 6. CDR3 sequence: CASSPTSGSMYNEQFF. CDR3 DNA: TGTGCCAGCAGCCCGACTAGCGGGAGTATGTACAATGAGCAGTTCTTC.

This chain connects TRBV5-1 to TRBJ1-4; D is ambiguous. Trimming shortened V by 3 bases and J by 8 bases, and 14 bases separated the two germline ends. The CDR3 contains 14 residues. Germline values: CDR1 SGHRS, CDR2 YFSETQ. The CDR3 loop is CASSSGSQGEKLFF. CDR3 nucleotide sequence: TGCGCCAGCAGCTCTGGCAGTCAAGGGGAAAAACTGTTTTTT.

The count of this clone is one. The chain uses TRBV21-1 and TRBJ1-6. TRBV21-1 is marked as a pseudogene. CDR3 length: 15 residues. The CDR3: CASSRPSGDPSPLHF. The CDR3 DNA follows: TGTGCCAGCAGCAGACCCTCGGGCGATCCGTCACCCCTCCACTTT.

This clone has just a few counts. This chain joins TRBV19 and TRBJ1-4; no reliable D call. This CDR3 is 15 amino acids long. CDR1 LNHDA and CDR2 SQIVND come from the germline V gene (reference sequence). Deletions cut 5 bases from V and 4 bases from J, with 14 bases between. CDR3 nucleotides: TGTGCCAGTAGTCCCCTGGAGGGATTTAATGAAAAACTGTTTTTT. As protein: CASSPLEGFNEKLFF.

This clone was counted once. This chain links TRBV9 with TRBJ2-2; 11 bases are shared with TRBD2. Trimming removed 5 bases from V and 2 bases from J; junction bases left unmatched: 2. Germline CDR1 and CDR2: SGDLS and YYNGEE. The CDR3 has 15 amino acids. CDR3 sequence (DNA): TGTGCCAGCAGGGGGACTAGCGGTAACACCGGGGAGCTGTTTTTT. Amino acid sequence: CASRGTSGNTGELFF.

CDR3 bases: TGTGCCAGCAGTTTATTGCCCTACGAGCAGTACTTC. It is translated as CASSLLPYEQYF. The chain carries TRBV28 and TRBJ2-7, with D hard to call. CDR1 is MDHEN and CDR2 is SYDVKM in the germline V gene. Trimming stripped 1 base from V and 2 bases from J, with 3 bases between. This CDR3 is 12 amino acids long.

V is TRBV9 and J is TRBJ2-1; 7 bases are shared with TRBD1. The CDR3 loop spans 14 amino acids. Germline V CDR1 and CDR2: SGDLS, YYNGEE. After removal of 4 bases from V and 7 bases from J, the junction contained 8 bases not matched to a gene. CDR3 DNA sequence: TGTGCCAGCAGCCCGCCGACAGGGTCGAATGAGCAGTTCTTC. Its protein product is CASSPPTGSNEQFF.

This sequence joins TRBV19 and TRBJ2-1; 9 bases align to TRBD1. The CDR3 has 15 amino acids. The germline CDR1 and CDR2 sequences are LNHDA and SQIVND (reference sequence). Trimming took 6 bases from V and 5 from J; bases not matched to a gene: 8. The CDR3 is CASSPDRGVDNEQFF. Written as DNA, the CDR3 is TGTGCCAGTAGCCCGGACAGGGGAGTTGACAATGAGCAGTTCTTC. Drawing the rest from reference TRBV19 and TRBJ2-1, the complete variable domain is DGGITQSPKYLFRKEGQNVTLSCEQNLNHDAMYWYRQDPGQGLRLIYYSQIVNDFQKGDIAEGYSVSREKKESFPLTVTSAQKNPTAFYLCASSPDRGVDNEQFFGPGTRLTVL.

CDR3 in amino acids: CASSLFTGGNQPQHF. The DNA of the CDR3 is TGTGCCAGCAGTTTATTCACCGGAGGCAATCAGCCCCAGCATTTT. The rearrangement links TRBV28 to TRBJ1-5, with no clear D. The ends were cut back, 1 base at V and 2 bases at J, with 9 bases in the middle. This CDR3 is 15 amino acids long. CDR1 MDHEN and CDR2 SYDVKM come from the germline V gene.

This clone was counted a single time. The genes are TRBV2 and TRBJ2-1; weak D call: TRBD2 (5 bases). Germline lookup yields CDR1 SNHLY and CDR2 FYNNEI. V gave up 3 bases and J gave up 9 bases, with 18 bases separating them. This CDR3 is 15 amino acids long. The CDR3 loop is CASSEASRPAGEQFF. CDR3 bases: TGTGCCAGCAGTGAGGCTAGCCGGCCCGCGGGTGAGCAGTTCTTC.

This chain joins TRBV29-1 and TRBJ2-2; TRBD2 matches at 8 bases. CDR1 is SQVTM and CDR2 is ANQGSEA in the germline V gene. The ends lost 5 bases at V and 5 bases at J; junction bases unmatched: 4. This CDR3 has 13 residues. DNA for the CDR3: TGCAGCGTTAGCGGGAGTTGGACCGGGGAGCTGTTTTTT. Translating gives CSVSGSWTGELFF.

This chain connects TRBV18 to TRBJ1-1, with D hard to call. CDR3 length: 13 amino acids. The germline V gene has CDR1 KGHSH and CDR2 LQKENI. Trimming took 6 bases from V and 0 from J, leaving 8 bases between them. This chain's CDR3 is CASSRNLNTEAFF. The CDR3 nucleotides read TGTGCCAGCTCCCGAAACCTGAACACTGAAGCTTTCTTT.